The sequence of this T cell receptor beta chain was determined in a study of T-cell memory formation after mild COVID-19. Study-wide results and limits: Clones from the second wave (peaking day 37) had unconfirmed SARS-CoV-2 specificity. While clones contracting from day 15 to 85 were balanced between CD4 and CD8, later expanders leaned CD4+. Memory cells collected pre-infection included some clones that later responded, suggesting cross-reactive memory joined. CD4+ clones that contracted lay mainly in CM and EM; CD8+ ones lay in EMRA.

Germline values: CDR1 LNHDA, CDR2 SQIVND (reference sequence). This CDR3 contains 15 residues. Trimming cost V 3 bases and J 0 bases, with 9 bases left between them. This clonotype was seen a few times. Its specificity is unknown. TCRdb ran MiXCR on the 5' RACE reads and lists one entry per CDR3 protein. The profile shows approximately 100,000 distinct CDR3 sequences, around 12% of them singletons. This receptor was obtained from an adult woman who had mild COVID-19 (a few samples of this study predate the infection). Cell type and time point are not known. Sequenced input: PBMCs or a T cell subset sorted from them (not recorded which). The chain is built from TRBV19 and TRBJ2-1; the D gene could be TRBD1 or TRBD2 (6 bases each). The CDR3: CASSIGGGSYNEQFF. The CDR3 DNA is TGTGCCAGTAGTATCGGAGGGGGCTCCTACAATGAGCAGTTCTTC. Supplemented by reference TRBV19 and TRBJ2-1, the full variable domain reads DGGITQSPKYLFRKEGQNVTLSCEQNLNHDAMYWYRQDPGQGLRLIYYSQIVNDFQKGDIAEGYSVSREKKESFPLTVTSAQKNPTAFYLCASSIGGGSYNEQFFGPGTRLTVL.